These 31 T cell receptor beta chains share one sample of origin, sequenced in a study of blood T cell repertoires in COVID-19. Method: immunoSEQ multiplex PCR; TCRdb's copy keeps in-frame clones and lacks some. The sample holds more than 40,000 clones; approximately 85% are singletons and the top ten take about a sixth. The specimen was peripheral blood. The receptor source for this set is a human donor in a cohort sampled during active COVID-19. The donor label of this sample is uncertain.

The chain carries TRBV18 and TRBJ2-2; 8 bases align to TRBD1. Germline loops: CDR1 KGHSH, CDR2 LQKENI. CDR3 length: 15 residues. V lost 0 bases to trimming and J lost 5 bases; unmatched junction nucleotides: 2. DNA of the CDR3: TGTGCCAGCTCACCACCAACAGGGGGGACCGGGGAGCTGTTTTTT. Its protein product is CASSPPTGGTGELFF.

V gene TRBV15 combines with J gene TRBJ2-5; maybe TRBD2 (7 bases). The CDR3 is 14 residues long. CDR1 and CDR2 (germline): LNHNV, YYDKDF (reference sequence). The V end was cut by 0 bases, the J end by 9 bases, with 14 bases between. The CDR3 DNA sequence: TGTGCCACCAGCAGAGAGGGGGGGTCAGGGGCCCAGTACTTC. Encoded protein: CATSREGGSGAQYF.

The chain employs TRBV19 and TRBJ1-2; 7 nucleotides agree with TRBD1. The CDR3 extends over 14 amino acids. The trim removed 5 bases at V and 2 bases at J, leaving 5 bases unmatched. The V gene's germline CDR1 is LNHDA and CDR2 SQIVND (reference sequence). The CDR3 DNA follows: TGTGCCAGTAGTTACCGGGACAGCAACTATGGCTACACCTTC. Its protein product is CASSYRDSNYGYTF. Full variable domain (rest looked up from reference TRBV19 and TRBJ1-2): DGGITQSPKYLFRKEGQNVTLSCEQNLNHDAMYWYRQDPGQGLRLIYYSQIVNDFQKGDIAEGYSVSREKKESFPLTVTSAQKNPTAFYLCASSYRDSNYGYTFGSGTRLTVV.

For the CDR3, the DNA is TGTGCCAGCAGCTTAACAGGTAGCAATCAGCCCCAGCATTTT. Amino acids: CASSLTGSNQPQHF. The V gene is TRBV7-9, the J gene TRBJ1-5, with D maybe TRBD1 (5 bases). The V end lost 2 bases, the J end lost 0 bases, and 5 bases lay between the germline ends. The germline gives CDR1 SEHNR, CDR2 FQNEAQ (reference sequence). The CDR3 sequence is 14 residues long.

The chain is built from TRBV4-3 and TRBJ2-7; the D gene is possibly TRBD2 (6 bases). With 1 base removed from V and 3 bases from J, the gap between germline ends came to 13 bases. Germline V CDR1 and CDR2: LGHNA, YSLEER. CDR3 size: 15 residues. The CDR3 DNA is TGCGCCAGCAGCCAAGTTTGGGACTCAAACTACGAGCAGTACTTC. Translation: CASSQVWDSNYEQYF.

The chain joins TRBV29-1 to TRBJ1-2; the match to TRBD1 covers 7 bases. This CDR3 has 12 amino acids. CDR1 and CDR2 from the germline V gene are SQVTM and ANQGSEA. The ends lost 6 bases at V and 5 bases at J; junction bases unmatched: 6. Written as DNA, the CDR3 is TGCAGCGTATCCGGGACAGCTTATGGCTACACCTTC. Translated, it gives CSVSGTAYGYTF.

The CDR3 loop is CASGRQINQPQHF. The CDR3 coding sequence is TGCGCCAGCGGCAGACAGATAAATCAGCCCCAGCATTTT. V is TRBV10-2 and J is TRBJ1-5, with D possibly TRBD1 on 5 matching bases. V gave up 8 bases and J gave up 4 bases, with 12 bases separating them. The CDR3 is 13 amino acids. Germline V gene data show CDR1 as WSHSY and CDR2 as SAAADI.

This chain connects TRBV19 to TRBJ1-6; 9 nucleotides align to TRBD1. CDR1 and CDR2 (germline): LNHDA, SQIVND (reference sequence). The CDR3 has 14 residues. J gave up 8 bases and V 7 bases, and 6 bases lay outside the gene matches. The CDR3 DNA reads as TGTGCCAGTACCCCAACAGGGGGCGATTCACCCCTCCACTTT. It is translated as CASTPTGGDSPLHF. The complete variable domain, with remaining parts taken from reference TRBV19 and TRBJ1-6, reads DGGITQSPKYLFRKEGQNVTLSCEQNLNHDAMYWYRQDPGQGLRLIYYSQIVNDFQKGDIAEGYSVSREKKESFPLTVTSAQKNPTAFYLCASTPTGGDSPLHFGNGTRLTVT.

By frequency in the sample, this clone is medium-sized. V and J are TRBV11-2 and TRBJ2-2; D is possibly TRBD2 (6 bases). The CDR3 length is 15 residues. V lost 1 base, J lost 4 bases, and 10 bases lay in between. In germline, CDR1 is SGHAT, CDR2 FQNNGV. The CDR3 protein is CASSLGRGGTGELFF. In nucleotides, the CDR3 is TGTGCCAGCAGCTTAGGGAGGGGTGGCACCGGGGAGCTGTTTTTT.

The chain combines TRBV18 with TRBJ1-3; tentative D call: TRBD1 (5 bases). This CDR3 has 16 amino acids. Germline V gene data show CDR1 as KGHSH and CDR2 as LQKENI. The V and J ends lost 4 bases and 4 bases respectively, with 17 bases between them. The CDR3 spells CASSRSTDTTGNTIYF. The CDR3 region has the DNA TGTGCCAGCTCACGATCGACAGATACAACCGGAAACACCATATATTTT. Full variable domain (rest looked up from reference TRBV18 and TRBJ1-3): NAGVMQNPRHLVRRRGQEARLRCSPMKGHSHVYWYRQLPEEGLKFMVYLQKENIIDESGMPKERFSAEFPKEGPSILRIQQVVRGDSAAYFCASSRSTDTTGNTIYFGEGSWLTVV.

V is TRBV19 and J is TRBJ2-5; TRBD2 agrees at 8 bases. Germline CDR1 is LNHDA and CDR2 is SQIVND (reference sequence). The CDR3 covers 16 residues. After removal of 5 bases from V and 1 base from J, the junction contained 9 bases not matched to a gene. The CDR3 bases are TGTGCCAGTAGTCCGGGAGGGTCCCGCTTCCAAGAGACCCAGTACTTC. Translating gives CASSPGGSRFQETQYF.

V is TRBV5-5 and J is TRBJ2-3, with TRBD2 matching 12 bases. The germline CDR1 and CDR2 sequences are SGHKS and YYEKEE (reference sequence). This CDR3 has 18 amino acids. V lost 4 bases and J lost 6; bases outside the gene matches: 15. The CDR3 sequence: CASSLLAGGPGARDTQYF. The CDR3 DNA reads TGTGCCAGCAGCCTACTAGCGGGGGGCCCGGGTGCGCGTGATACGCAGTATTTT.

The rearrangement joins TRBV7-8 to TRBJ2-1; 10 positions match TRBD2. The V gene end was trimmed by 6 bases and the J gene end by 2 bases; junction bases not matched to a gene: 10. The germline V gene has CDR1 SGHVS and CDR2 FQNEAQ. This CDR3 spans 17 amino acids. The CDR3 DNA follows: TGTGCCAGCAGGTCGAATCCGGGACTAGCGCCCTACAATGAGCAGTTCTTC. It specifies CASRSNPGLAPYNEQFF.

The chain combines TRBV25-1 with TRBJ2-7, with 9 bases that match TRBD1. The CDR3 sequence is 15 residues long. The V gene's germline CDR1 is MGHDK and CDR2 SYGVNS. The V segment lost 4 bases and the J segment 7 bases; nucleotides outside the gene matches: 11. CDR3 sequence (DNA): TGTGCCAGCAGTGGGACCGGGACAGGGTCTCGTGAGCAGTACTTC. Encoded protein: CASSGTGTGSREQYF.

The chain uses TRBV10-3 and TRBJ1-5, with D tentatively TRBD1 (6 bases). CDR3 length: 14 residues. The V and J ends lost 7 bases and 5 bases respectively, with 15 bases between them. Germline V gene lookup returns CDR1 ENHRY and CDR2 SYGVKD. The CDR3 nucleotides read TGTGCCATCAACAGGGACGGTGGAGATCAGCCCCAGCATTTT. Its translation: CAINRDGGDQPQHF.

The chain has TRBV5-1 and TRBJ1-6; a weak D match, TRBD1 (5 bases). The CDR3 spans 13 residues. Germline-derived CDR1 and CDR2 are SGHRS and YFSETQ. Deletions cut 1 base from V and 9 bases from J, with 8 bases between. CDR3 nucleotides: TGCGCCAGCAGCTTGTATCAGGGTTCACCCCTCCACTTT. Protein sequence: CASSLYQGSPLHF.

V is TRBV7-8 and J is TRBJ2-2; no clear D gene. Between the trimmed V and J ends, which lost 5 bases and 6 bases, there was a span of 13 bases. The CDR3 extends over 14 amino acids. Germline V lookup: CDR1 SGHVS, CDR2 FQNEAQ. CDR3 nucleotides: TGTGCCAGCAGCCCCCATGAGGCAGCCGGGGAGCTGTTTTTT. It is translated as CASSPHEAAGELFF.

The chain recombines TRBV4-1 with TRBJ2-1; TRBD2 matches at 11 bases. Germline assignment: CDR1 MGHRA and CDR2 YSYEKL. V trimming: 4 bases; J trimming: 4 bases; junction bases outside the gene matches: 9. The CDR3 extends over 17 amino acids. This CDR3 reads CASSLNTGTSGYNEQFF. The CDR3, as DNA: TGCGCCAGCAGCCTAAATACCGGGACTAGCGGATACAATGAGCAGTTCTTC.

The rearrangement joins TRBV7-8 to TRBJ2-7, with a possible D match to TRBD1 (6 bases). From germline, CDR1 is SGHVS and CDR2 FQNEAQ. The CDR3 contains 15 residues. Trimming cost V 5 bases and J 9 bases, with 23 bases left between them. The CDR3 is CASSPRGVGPSGQYF. The CDR3 DNA follows: TGTGCCAGCAGCCCCAGGGGAGTCGGTCCAAGCGGGCAGTACTTC.

The chain employs TRBV7-3 and TRBJ2-7; D is uncertain. Per the germline V gene, CDR1 is SGHTA and CDR2 is FQGTGA. Trimming took 2 bases from V and 4 from J, leaving 3 bases between them. This CDR3 is built from 11 residues. The CDR3 DNA sequence: TGTGCCAGCAGCTTATATTACGAGCAGTACTTC. It is translated as CASSLYYEQYF.

J is TRBJ2-7 and V is TRBV30; TRBD1 might be the D (6 bases). This CDR3 contains 15 residues. Deletions cut 0 bases from V and 0 bases from J, with 12 bases between. Germline CDR1 GTSNPN, CDR2 SVGIG (reference sequence). The DNA for the CDR3 is TGTGCCTGGAGTGTACGGAGGACAGTCTCCTACGAGCAGTACTTC. Translated: CAWSVRRTVSYEQYF. The whole variable domain, filled in from reference TRBV30 and TRBJ2-7, reads SQTIHQWPATLVQPVGSPLSLECTVEGTSNPNLYWYRQAAGRGLQLLFYSVGIGQISSEVPQNLSASRPQDRQFILSSKKLLLSDSGFYLCAWSVRRTVSYEQYFGPGTRLTVT.

CDR3: CASGLLEGDHWADTQYF. As DNA, the CDR3 is TGTGCTAGTGGTTTATTAGAGGGAGATCATTGGGCGGATACGCAGTATTTT. The chain uses TRBV12-5 and TRBJ2-3, with TRBD2 as a possible D gene (5 bases). Germline V CDR1 and CDR2: LGHNT, FRNRAP. The length of the CDR3 is 17 residues. The V and J ends lost 3 bases and 6 bases respectively, with 22 bases between them.

The chain has TRBV19 and TRBJ1-1; 11 bases line up with TRBD1. Trimming took 0 bases from V and 1 from J; bases not matched to a gene: 7. Germline CDR1 and CDR2: LNHDA and SQIVND (reference sequence). This CDR3 is 18 amino acids long. CDR3 sequence (DNA): TGTGCCAGTAGTATAGATAGGGACAGGGGGAAAACGAACACTGAAGCTTTCTTT. Its translation is CASSIDRDRGKTNTEAFF.

This clone was picked up one time. The chain has TRBV7-6 and TRBJ1-1; D uncertain. Germline V gene data show CDR1 as SGHVS and CDR2 as FNYEAQ. This CDR3 has 15 residues. The V and J ends lost 5 bases and 0 bases respectively, with 13 bases between them. This CDR3 reads CASSRLGILNTEAFF. DNA of the CDR3: TGTGCCAGCAGCCGCCTCGGGATATTGAACACTGAAGCTTTCTTT.

V gene TRBV4-1 combines with J gene TRBJ1-2; TRBD1 is a possible D gene (5 bases). Germline V gives CDR1 MGHRA, CDR2 YSYEKL. Trimming cost V 0 bases and J 4 bases, with 12 bases left between them. The CDR3 contains 15 residues. The CDR3 nucleotides are TGCGCCAGCAGCCAAGATCGGGGGGTTGGCTATGGCTACACCTTC. Translating it yields CASSQDRGVGYGYTF.

V gene TRBV20-1 combines with J gene TRBJ1-2; D is ambiguous. The length of the CDR3 is 11 residues. CDR1 and CDR2 from the germline V gene are DFQATT and SNEGSKA (reference sequence). V was pared by 5 bases and J by 5 bases, with 9 bases between. The CDR3 nucleotides read TGCAGTGCTCCAGAGGCATATGGCTACACCTTC. This encodes CSAPEAYGYTF.

The chain joins TRBV2 to TRBJ2-1, with 9 bases aligning to TRBD1. Looked up from germline, CDR1 is SNHLY and CDR2 is FYNNEI. With V trimmed by 6 bases and J by 5 bases, 8 bases remained unmatched. The CDR3 contains 15 residues. The CDR3 bases are TGTGCCAGCAGCCCGGAGGGACAGGGTGACAATGAGCAGTTCTTC. Encoded protein: CASSPEGQGDNEQFF.

V is TRBV19 and J is TRBJ1-2; the D gene is possibly TRBD1 (6 bases). Looked up from germline, CDR1 is LNHDA and CDR2 is SQIVND (reference sequence). V gave up 0 bases and J gave up 4 bases, with 15 bases separating them. CDR3 length equals 16 residues. This CDR3 reads CASSIEVQGRGYGYTF. CDR3 nucleotide sequence: TGTGCCAGTAGTATAGAAGTACAGGGAAGGGGCTATGGCTACACCTTC.

The J gene is TRBJ2-5, the V gene TRBV7-8, with 7 bases that match TRBD1. CDR3 length: 13 amino acids. V was clipped by 5 bases and J by 5 bases; unmatched bases: 5. CDR1 and CDR2 from the germline V gene are SGHVS and FQNEAQ. CDR3 nucleotide sequence: TGTGCCAGCAGCCCCACAGGGGTGGAGACCCAGTACTTC. Translated, it gives CASSPTGVETQYF.

A word on this clone: Its ends do not fully match the called genes, so a read error is possible. The V call is TRBV2, the J call TRBJ2-7; TRBD1 agrees at 8 bases. This CDR3 is 13 amino acids long. Germline CDR1 and CDR2: SNHLY and FYNNEI. The CDR3 here is CASREADRDEQYF. CDR3 nucleotide sequence: TGTGCCAGCAGAGAAGCGGACAGGGACGAGCAGTACTTC.

The CDR3 reads CAISGEGYEQYF. Here the CDR3 DNA reads TGTGCCATCAGCGGGGAGGGCTACGAGCAGTACTTC. V is TRBV10-3 and J is TRBJ2-7; 7 bases map to TRBD2. Germline trimming cut 6 bases from V and 3 bases from J; bases unmatched to any gene: 2. CDR1 is ENHRY and CDR2 is SYGVKD in the germline V gene. The CDR3 contains 12 residues.